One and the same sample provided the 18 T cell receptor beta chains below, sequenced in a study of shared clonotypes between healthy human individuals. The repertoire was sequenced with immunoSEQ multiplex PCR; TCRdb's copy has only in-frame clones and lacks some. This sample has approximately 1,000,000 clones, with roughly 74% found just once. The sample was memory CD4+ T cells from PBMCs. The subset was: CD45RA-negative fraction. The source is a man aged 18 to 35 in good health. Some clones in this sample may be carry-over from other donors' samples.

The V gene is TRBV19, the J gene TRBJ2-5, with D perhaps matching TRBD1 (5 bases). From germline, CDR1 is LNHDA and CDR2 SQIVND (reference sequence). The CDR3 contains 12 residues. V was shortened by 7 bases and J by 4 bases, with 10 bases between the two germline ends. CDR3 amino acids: CASTGYGETQYF. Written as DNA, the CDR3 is TGTGCCAGTACAGGGTACGGAGAGACCCAGTACTTC.

CDR3 residues: CASSLAPGDSYEQYF. Written as DNA, the CDR3 is TGTGCCAGCAGCTTGGCTCCAGGGGACTCCTACGAGCAGTACTTC. The chain has TRBV5-5 and TRBJ2-7; tentative D call: TRBD1 (6 bases). The CDR3 is 15 residues long. V dropped 0 bases and J dropped 0 bases, with 10 bases sitting between them. Germline V gene data show CDR1 as SGHKS and CDR2 as YYEKEE (reference sequence).

CDR3: CASQTATNEKLFF. The CDR3 nucleotides read TGCGCCAGCCAGACAGCAACTAATGAAAAACTGTTTTTT. V and J are TRBV5-1 and TRBJ1-4; the D gene is possibly TRBD1 (5 bases). V was pared by 7 bases and J by 0 bases, with 7 bases between. Per germline, CDR1 SGHRS and CDR2 YFSETQ. This CDR3 region has 13 residues.

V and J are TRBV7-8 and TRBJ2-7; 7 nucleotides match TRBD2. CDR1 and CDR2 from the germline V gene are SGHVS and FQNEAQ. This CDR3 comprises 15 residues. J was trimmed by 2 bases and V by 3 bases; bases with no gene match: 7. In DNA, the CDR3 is TGTGCCAGCAGCTTGAAGCGGGGCGAGGCCTACGAGCAGTACTTC. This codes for CASSLKRGEAYEQYF.

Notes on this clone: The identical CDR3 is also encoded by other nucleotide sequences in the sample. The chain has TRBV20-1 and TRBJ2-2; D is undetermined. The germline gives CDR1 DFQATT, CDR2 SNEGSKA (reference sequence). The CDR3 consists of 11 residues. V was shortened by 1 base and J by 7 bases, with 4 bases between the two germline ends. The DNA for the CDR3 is TGCAGTGCTAGAGGCGGCGGGGAGCTGTTTTTT. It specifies CSARGGGELFF.

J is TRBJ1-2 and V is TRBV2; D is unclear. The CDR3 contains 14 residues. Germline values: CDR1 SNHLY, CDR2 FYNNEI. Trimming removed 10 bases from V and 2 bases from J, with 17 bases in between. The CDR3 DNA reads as TGTGCCACCAAAAACGGGAACCAGAACTATGGCTACACCTTC. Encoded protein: CATKNGNQNYGYTF.

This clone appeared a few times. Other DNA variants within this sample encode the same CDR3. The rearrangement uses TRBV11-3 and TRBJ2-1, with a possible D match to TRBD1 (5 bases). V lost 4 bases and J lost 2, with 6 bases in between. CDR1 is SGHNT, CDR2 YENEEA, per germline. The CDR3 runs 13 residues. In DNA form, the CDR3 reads TGTGCCAGCAGCTCAGGGACCTACAATGAGCAGTTCTTC. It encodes CASSSGTYNEQFF.

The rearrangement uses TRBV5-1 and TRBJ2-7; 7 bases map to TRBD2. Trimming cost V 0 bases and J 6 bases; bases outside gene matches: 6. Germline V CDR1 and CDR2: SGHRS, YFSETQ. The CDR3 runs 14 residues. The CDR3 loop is CASSLVAGDVEQYF. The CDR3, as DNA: TGCGCCAGCAGCTTGGTTGCGGGAGACGTCGAGCAGTACTTC. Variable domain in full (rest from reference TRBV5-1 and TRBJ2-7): KAGVTQTPRYLIKTRGQQVTLSCSPISGHRSVSWYQQTPGQGLQFLFEYFSETQRNKGNFPGRFSGRQFSNSRSEMNVSTLELGDSALYLCASSLVAGDVEQYFGPGTRLTVT.

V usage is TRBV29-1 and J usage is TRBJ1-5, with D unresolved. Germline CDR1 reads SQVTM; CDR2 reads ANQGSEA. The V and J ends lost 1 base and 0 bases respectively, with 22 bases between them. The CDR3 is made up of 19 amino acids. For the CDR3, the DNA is TGCAGCGTTGAAGGGGCCAAGGGCAGCATTCTTTATAGCAATCAGCCCCAGCATTTT. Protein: CSVEGAKGSILYSNQPQHF. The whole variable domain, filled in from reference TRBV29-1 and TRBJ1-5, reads SAVISQKPSRDICQRGTSLTIQCQVDSQVTMMFWYRQQPGQSLTLIATANQGSEATYESGFVIDKFPISRPNLTFSTLTVSNMSPEDSSIYLCSVEGAKGSILYSNQPQHFGDGTRLSIL.

For the CDR3, the DNA is TGCGCCAGCAGCCCCGCTATGGGAGGGGCTCACTATGGCTACACCTTC. Residues: CASSPAMGGAHYGYTF. The chain carries TRBV4-1 and TRBJ1-2, with D possibly matching TRBD1 (5 bases). CDR1 MGHRA and CDR2 YSYEKL come from the germline V gene. The CDR3 is made up of 16 amino acids. Deletions cut 4 bases from V and 3 bases from J, with 18 bases between.

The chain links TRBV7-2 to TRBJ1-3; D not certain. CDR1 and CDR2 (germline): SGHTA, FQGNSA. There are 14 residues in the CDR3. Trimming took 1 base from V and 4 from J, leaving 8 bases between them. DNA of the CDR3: TGTGCCAGCAGCTTAGGAAGAACAGGAAACACCATATATTTT. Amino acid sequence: CASSLGRTGNTIYF.

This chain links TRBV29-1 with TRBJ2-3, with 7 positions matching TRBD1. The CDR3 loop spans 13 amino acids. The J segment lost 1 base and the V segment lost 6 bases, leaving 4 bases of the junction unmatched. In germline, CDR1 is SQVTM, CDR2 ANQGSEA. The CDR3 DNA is TGCAGCGTAGATGACAGGGGCACAGATACGCAGTATTTT. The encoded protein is CSVDDRGTDTQYF.

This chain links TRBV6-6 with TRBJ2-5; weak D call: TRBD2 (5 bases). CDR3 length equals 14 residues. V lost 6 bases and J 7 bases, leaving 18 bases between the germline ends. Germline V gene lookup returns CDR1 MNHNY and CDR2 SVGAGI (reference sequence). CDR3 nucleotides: TGTGCCAGCAGATTCGACGCCCCAGGAGGGACCCAGTACTTC. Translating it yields CASRFDAPGGTQYF.

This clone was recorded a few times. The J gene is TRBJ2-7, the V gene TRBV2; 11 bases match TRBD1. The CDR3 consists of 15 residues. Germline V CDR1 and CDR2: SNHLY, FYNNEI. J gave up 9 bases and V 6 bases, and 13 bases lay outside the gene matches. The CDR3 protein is CASSGRTGGPTGQYF. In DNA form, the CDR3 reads TGTGCCAGCAGCGGAAGGACAGGGGGCCCCACTGGGCAGTACTTC.

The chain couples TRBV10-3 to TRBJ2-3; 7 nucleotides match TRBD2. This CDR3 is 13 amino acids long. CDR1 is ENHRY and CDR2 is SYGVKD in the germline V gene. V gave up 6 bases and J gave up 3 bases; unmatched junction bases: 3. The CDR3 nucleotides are TGTGCCATCAGAGGGACTACTACAGATACGCAGTATTTT. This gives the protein CAIRGTTTDTQYF.

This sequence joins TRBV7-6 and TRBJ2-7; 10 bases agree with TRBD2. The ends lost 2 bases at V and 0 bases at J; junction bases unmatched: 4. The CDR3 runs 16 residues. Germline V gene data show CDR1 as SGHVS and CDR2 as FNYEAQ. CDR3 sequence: CASSLMASGSSYEQYF. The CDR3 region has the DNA TGTGCCAGCAGCTTAATGGCTAGCGGGAGCTCCTACGAGCAGTACTTC.

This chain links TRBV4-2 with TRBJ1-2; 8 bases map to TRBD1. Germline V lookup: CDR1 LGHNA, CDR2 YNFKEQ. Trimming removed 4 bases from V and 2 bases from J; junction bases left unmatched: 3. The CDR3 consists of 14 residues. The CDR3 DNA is TGTGCCAGCAGCCCCGGACAGGGAAACTATGGCTACACCTTC. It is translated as CASSPGQGNYGYTF.

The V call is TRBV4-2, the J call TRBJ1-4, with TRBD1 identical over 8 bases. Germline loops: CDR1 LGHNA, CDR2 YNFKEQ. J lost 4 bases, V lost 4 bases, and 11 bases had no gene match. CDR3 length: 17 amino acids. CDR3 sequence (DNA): TGTGCCAGCAGCCTCCGCAGCGGACAGGGTCTTAATGAAAAACTGTTTTTT. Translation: CASSLRSGQGLNEKLFF.